The source of this T cell receptor beta chain is a study of T cell responses to AZD1222 COVID-19 vaccine (dated by TCRdb to 2020 to 2023). The study in broad terms: Because spike-specific TCR depth and breadth did not differ between the two schedules, AZD1222 recipients who got a second dose at roughly 4 weeks were pooled with those who got a second dose at roughly 12 weeks. A total of under 250 trial participants underwent TCR sequencing, of whom about 200 had received two doses of AZD1222 and 26 had received two doses of the MenACWY control vaccine. Trial participants were enrolled by age into 18-55, 56-69 and 70-plus year subgroups, with approximately 150, 30 and 60 TCR-sequenced participants respectively. Points the paper makes about the study in general: Nearly half of unique spike-specific TCRs reportedly recognized epitopes outside regions mutated in the B.1.351 and B.1.1.7 variants. Only six or seven AZD1222 recipients were SARS-CoV-2 seropositive at baseline, limiting conclusions about previously exposed vaccinees. Most participants were white British and females outnumbered males, and the authors suggested that clonal diversity may have been underestimated. The whole spike protein was spanned by vaccine-associated CD4 TCRs, and dominant responses were seen in regions 160-218 and 743-854. The 56-69-year group was small, and its depth increase did not reach significance, likely because of low power. A significant rise in spike-specific TCR breadth and depth was observed after two AZD1222 doses relative to day 0 and relative to MenACWY recipients. No day 14 peak-response samples were available, so repertoires were characterized only after the peak T cell response.

Concerning this clone itself: What antigen it recognizes has not been identified. No base quality information exists; no much larger clone differs at one position.

The CDR3 covers 15 residues, taking in both the cysteine and the phenylalanine. Only the CDR3 DNA is retained, 45 bases long and in frame from the first base. Reading the germline V gene gives CDR1 MDHEN and CDR2 SYDVKM. The V end loses 3 bases and the J end loses 0 bases, and a stretch of 8 bases separates them. The CDR3 regions of human TCRbeta chains were analyzed by immunosequencing. The authors' analysis ran thus. Repertoire TCRs were checked for matches against a reference library of SARS-CoV-2-specific TCRs that had been generated using the MIRA antigen-specificity platform. Breadth was defined as the fraction of unique TCRs that were SARS-CoV-2-associated, and depth was defined as the fraction of total T cells that were SARS-CoV-2-associated. Using the MIRA data, each spike-specific TCR was assigned both to the spike region to which the TCR was reactive and to a CD4 or CD8 class. Log10-transformed breadth and depth values were compared by one-way ANOVA with Sidak's multiple comparisons tests. In TCRdb, the immuneACCESS table is reduced to in-frame sequences with V and J assigned. These tables do not hold every clone; where another copy was compared, an unresolved V gene accounts for under half, and the others remain unexplained. Clone size and the V and J calls come from that table; the DNA yielded D and trimming. For this sample there are roughly 77,000 clones; more than 85% appear just once. The top ten clonotypes cover over 4.5% of the sample.

The time point label, read with the paper, signifies: baseline before first vaccination. Samples from vaccinated people were obtained from the UK trials COV001 and COV002, which included a single-blind randomized controlled phase 2/3 trial of AZD1222 (ChAdOx1 nCoV-19) in healthy adults. Trial participant PBMC samples were collected at day 0 and day 28 after the second dose for TCRbeta chain sequencing. This clonotype originated in an adult in good health. Recombination connected TRBV28 to TRBJ2-2; matching of 5 bases hints at TRBD1 as the D gene. This specimen consisted of peripheral blood, obtained on day 0 of AZD1222 vaccination. The sequenced DNA: TGTGCCAGCAGTTTCCCCAGGGCGAACACCGGGGAGCTGTTTTTT. Translated, it gives CASSFPRANTGELFF.